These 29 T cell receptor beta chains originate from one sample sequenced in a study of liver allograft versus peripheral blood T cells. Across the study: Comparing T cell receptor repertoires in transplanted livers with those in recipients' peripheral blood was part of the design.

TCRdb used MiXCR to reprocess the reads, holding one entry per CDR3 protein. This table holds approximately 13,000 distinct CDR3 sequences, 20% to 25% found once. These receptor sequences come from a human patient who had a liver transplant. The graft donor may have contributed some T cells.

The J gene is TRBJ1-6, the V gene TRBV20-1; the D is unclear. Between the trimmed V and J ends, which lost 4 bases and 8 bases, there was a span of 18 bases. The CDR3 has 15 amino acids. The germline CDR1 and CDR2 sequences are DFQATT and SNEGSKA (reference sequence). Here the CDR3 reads CSAIRAGQDDSPLHF. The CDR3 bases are TGCAGTGCTATTAGAGCCGGGCAGGATGATTCACCCCTCCACTTT.

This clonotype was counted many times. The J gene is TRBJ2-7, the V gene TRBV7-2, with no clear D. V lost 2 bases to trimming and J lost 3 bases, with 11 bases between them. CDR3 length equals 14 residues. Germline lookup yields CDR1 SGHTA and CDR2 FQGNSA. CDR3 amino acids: CASSLLADSYEQYF. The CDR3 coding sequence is TGTGCCAGCAGCTTATTGGCAGATAGCTACGAGCAGTACTTC.

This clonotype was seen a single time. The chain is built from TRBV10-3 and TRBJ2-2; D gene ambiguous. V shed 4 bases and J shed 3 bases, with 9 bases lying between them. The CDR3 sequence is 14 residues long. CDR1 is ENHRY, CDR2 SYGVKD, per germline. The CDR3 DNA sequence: TGTGCCATCAGTGCCCGAAGGGACACCGGGGAGCTGTTTTTT. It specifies CAISARRDTGELFF.

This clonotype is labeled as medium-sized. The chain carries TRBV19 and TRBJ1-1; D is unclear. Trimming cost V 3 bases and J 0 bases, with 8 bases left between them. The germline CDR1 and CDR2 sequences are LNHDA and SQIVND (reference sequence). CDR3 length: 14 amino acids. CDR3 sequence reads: CASSIPGLNTEAFF. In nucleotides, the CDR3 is TGTGCCAGTAGTATCCCCGGGCTGAACACTGAAGCTTTCTTT.

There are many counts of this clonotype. Here the CDR3 reads CASRSGDRGSPLHF. The CDR3 DNA sequence: TGTGCCAGCAGATCCGGGGACAGGGGTTCACCCCTCCACTTT. The chain carries TRBV7-2 and TRBJ1-6; the match to TRBD1 covers 10 bases. The germline V gene has CDR1 SGHTA and CDR2 FQGNSA. The CDR3 runs to 14 residues. J lost 9 bases, V lost 6 bases, and 5 bases had no gene match. The whole variable domain, filled in from reference TRBV7-2 and TRBJ1-6, reads GAGVSQSPSNKVTEKGKDVELRCDPISGHTALYWYRQSLGQGLEFLIYFQGNSAPDKSGLPSDRFSAERTGGSVSTLTIQRTQQEDSAVYLCASRSGDRGSPLHFGNGTRLTVT.

CDR3 nucleotide sequence: TGTGCCATCAGTGAGGCCCACGGAAACACCATATATTTT. Translating gives CAISEAHGNTIYF. This chain links TRBV10-3 with TRBJ1-3; D gene unclear. Germline V gene lookup returns CDR1 ENHRY and CDR2 SYGVKD. The length of the CDR3 is 13 residues. V dropped 2 bases and J dropped 4 bases, with 6 bases sitting between them.

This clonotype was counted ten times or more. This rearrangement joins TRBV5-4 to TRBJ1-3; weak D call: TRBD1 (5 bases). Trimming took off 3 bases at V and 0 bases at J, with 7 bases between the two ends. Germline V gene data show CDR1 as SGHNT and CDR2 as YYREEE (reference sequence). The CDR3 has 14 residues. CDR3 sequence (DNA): TGTGCCAGCAGCTCGACAGACTCTGGAAACACCATATATTTT. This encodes CASSSTDSGNTIYF. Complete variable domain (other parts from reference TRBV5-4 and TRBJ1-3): ETGVTQSPTHLIKTRGQQVTLRCSSQSGHNTVSWYQQALGQGPQFIFQYYREEENGRGNFPPRFSGLQFPNYSSELNVNALELDDSALYLCASSSTDSGNTIYFGEGSWLTVV.

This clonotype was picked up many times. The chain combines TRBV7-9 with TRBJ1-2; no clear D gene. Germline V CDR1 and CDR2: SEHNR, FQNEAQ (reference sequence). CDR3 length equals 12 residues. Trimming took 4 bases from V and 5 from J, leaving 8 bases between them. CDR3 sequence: CASSSRDYGYTF. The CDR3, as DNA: TGTGCCAGCAGCTCCCGGGATTATGGCTACACCTTC.

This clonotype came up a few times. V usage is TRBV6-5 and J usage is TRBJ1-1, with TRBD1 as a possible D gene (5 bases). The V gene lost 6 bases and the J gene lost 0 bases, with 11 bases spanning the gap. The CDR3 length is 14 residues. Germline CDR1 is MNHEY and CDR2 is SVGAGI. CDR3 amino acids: CASREPGLNTEAFF. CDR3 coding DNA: TGTGCCAGCAGAGAGCCAGGGCTGAACACTGAAGCTTTCTTT.

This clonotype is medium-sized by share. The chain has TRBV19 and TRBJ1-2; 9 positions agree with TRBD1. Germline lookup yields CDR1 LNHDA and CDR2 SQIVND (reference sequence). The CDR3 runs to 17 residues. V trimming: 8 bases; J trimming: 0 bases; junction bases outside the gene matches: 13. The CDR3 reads CASAAVDRGPSNYGYTF. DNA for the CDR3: TGTGCCAGTGCGGCCGTGGACAGGGGACCCTCTAACTATGGCTACACCTTC.

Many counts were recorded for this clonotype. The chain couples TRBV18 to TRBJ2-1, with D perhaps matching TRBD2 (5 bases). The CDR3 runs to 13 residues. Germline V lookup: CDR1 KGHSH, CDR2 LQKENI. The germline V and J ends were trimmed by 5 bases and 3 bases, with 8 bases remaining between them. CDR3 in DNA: TGTGCCAGCTCATCCGGGAACTACAATGAGCAGTTCTTC. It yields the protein CASSSGNYNEQFF.

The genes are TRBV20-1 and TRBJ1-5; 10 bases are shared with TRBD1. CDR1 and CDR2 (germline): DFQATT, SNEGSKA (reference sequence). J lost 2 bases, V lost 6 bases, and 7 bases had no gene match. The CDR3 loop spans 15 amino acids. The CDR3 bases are TGCAGTGCCCGGGGACAGGGGATCGGCAATCAGCCCCAGCATTTT. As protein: CSARGQGIGNQPQHF.

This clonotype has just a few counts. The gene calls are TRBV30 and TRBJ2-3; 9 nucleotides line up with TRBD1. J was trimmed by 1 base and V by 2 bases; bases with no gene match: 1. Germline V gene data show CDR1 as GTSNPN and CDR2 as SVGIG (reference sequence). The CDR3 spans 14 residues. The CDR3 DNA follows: TGTGCCTGGAGTAGACAGGGGGGCACAGATACGCAGTATTTT. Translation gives CAWSRQGGTDTQYF.

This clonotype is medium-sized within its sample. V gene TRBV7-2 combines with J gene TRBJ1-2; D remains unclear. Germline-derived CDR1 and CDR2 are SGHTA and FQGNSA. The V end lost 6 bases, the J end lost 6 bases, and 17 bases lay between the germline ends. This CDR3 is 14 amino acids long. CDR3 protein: CASRRLIGLDGYTF. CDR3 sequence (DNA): TGTGCCAGCAGACGTTTAATAGGGCTAGATGGCTACACCTTC.

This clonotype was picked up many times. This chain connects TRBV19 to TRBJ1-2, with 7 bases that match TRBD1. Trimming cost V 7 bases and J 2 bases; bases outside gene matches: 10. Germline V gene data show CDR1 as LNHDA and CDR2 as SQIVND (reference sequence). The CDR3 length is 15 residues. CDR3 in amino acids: CASTPQEGANYGYTF. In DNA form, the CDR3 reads TGTGCCAGTACCCCACAAGAGGGGGCCAACTATGGCTACACCTTC.

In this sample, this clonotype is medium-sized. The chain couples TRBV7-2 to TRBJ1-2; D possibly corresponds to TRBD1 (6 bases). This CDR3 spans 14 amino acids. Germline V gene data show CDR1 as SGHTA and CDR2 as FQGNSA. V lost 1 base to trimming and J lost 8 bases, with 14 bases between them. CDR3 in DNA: TGTGCCAGCAGCTTAGGCAACAGGGATCAGGGCTACACCTTC. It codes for CASSLGNRDQGYTF.

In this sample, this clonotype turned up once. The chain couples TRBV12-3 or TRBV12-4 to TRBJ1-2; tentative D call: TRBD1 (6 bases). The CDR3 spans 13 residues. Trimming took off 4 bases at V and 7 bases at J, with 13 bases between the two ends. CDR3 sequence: CASSWKQGTGYTF. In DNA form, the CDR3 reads TGTGCCAGCAGTTGGAAACAGGGAACTGGCTACACCTTC.

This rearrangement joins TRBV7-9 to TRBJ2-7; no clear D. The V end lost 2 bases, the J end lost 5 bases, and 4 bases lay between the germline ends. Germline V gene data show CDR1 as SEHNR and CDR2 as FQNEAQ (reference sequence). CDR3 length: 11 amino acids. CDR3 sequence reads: CASSLWDEQYF. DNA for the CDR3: TGTGCCAGCAGCTTATGGGACGAGCAGTACTTC.

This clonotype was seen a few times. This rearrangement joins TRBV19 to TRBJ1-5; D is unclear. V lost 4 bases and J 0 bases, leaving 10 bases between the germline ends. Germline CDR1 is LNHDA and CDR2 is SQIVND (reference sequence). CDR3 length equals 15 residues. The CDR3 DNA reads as TGTGCCAGTAGTACCTCGGCCTATAGCAATCAGCCCCAGCATTTT. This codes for CASSTSAYSNQPQHF.

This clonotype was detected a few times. CDR3 sequence: CSARDALKETQYF. For the CDR3, the DNA is TGCAGTGCTAGAGACGCCCTTAAAGAGACCCAGTACTTC. This chain joins TRBV20-1 and TRBJ2-5; D gene ambiguous. Germline CDR1 DFQATT, CDR2 SNEGSKA (reference sequence). With 0 bases removed from V and 3 bases from J, the gap between germline ends came to 8 bases. This CDR3 has 13 amino acids.

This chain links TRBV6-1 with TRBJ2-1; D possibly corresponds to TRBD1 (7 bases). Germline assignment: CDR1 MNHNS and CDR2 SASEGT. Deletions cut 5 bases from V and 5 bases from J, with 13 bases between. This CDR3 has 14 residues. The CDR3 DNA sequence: TGTGCCAGCAGTTGGGGGGACAGTGACAATGAGCAGTTCTTC. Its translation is CASSWGDSDNEQFF.

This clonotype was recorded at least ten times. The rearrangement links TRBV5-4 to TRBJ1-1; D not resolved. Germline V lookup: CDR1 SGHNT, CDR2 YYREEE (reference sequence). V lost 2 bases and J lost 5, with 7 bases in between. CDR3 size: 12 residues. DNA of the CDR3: TGTGCCAGCAGCTTAGTGGGTACTGAAGCTTTCTTT. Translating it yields CASSLVGTEAFF. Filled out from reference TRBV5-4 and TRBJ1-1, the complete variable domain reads ETGVTQSPTHLIKTRGQQVTLRCSSQSGHNTVSWYQQALGQGPQFIFQYYREEENGRGNFPPRFSGLQFPNYSSELNVNALELDDSALYLCASSLVGTEAFFGQGTRLTVV.

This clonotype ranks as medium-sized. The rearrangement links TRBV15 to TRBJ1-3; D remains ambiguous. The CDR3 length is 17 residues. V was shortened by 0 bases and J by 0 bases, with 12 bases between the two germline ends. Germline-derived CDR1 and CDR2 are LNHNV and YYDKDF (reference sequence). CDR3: CATSREYGGLSGNTIYF. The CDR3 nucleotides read TGTGCCACCAGCAGAGAATATGGCGGTCTCTCTGGAAACACCATATATTTT.

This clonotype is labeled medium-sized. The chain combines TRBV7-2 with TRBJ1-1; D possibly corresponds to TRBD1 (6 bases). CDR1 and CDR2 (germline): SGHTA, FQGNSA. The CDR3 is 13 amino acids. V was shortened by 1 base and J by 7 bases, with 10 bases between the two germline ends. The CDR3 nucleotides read TGTGCCAGCAGCTTAGGCCACAGGGTTGAAGCTTTCTTT. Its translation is CASSLGHRVEAFF.

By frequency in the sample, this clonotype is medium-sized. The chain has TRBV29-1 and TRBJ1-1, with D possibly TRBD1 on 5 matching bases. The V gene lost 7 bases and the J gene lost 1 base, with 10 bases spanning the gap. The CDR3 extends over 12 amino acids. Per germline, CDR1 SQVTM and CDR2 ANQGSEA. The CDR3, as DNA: TGCAGCGCGAAAACAGGGAACACTGAAGCTTTCTTT. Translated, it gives CSAKTGNTEAFF.

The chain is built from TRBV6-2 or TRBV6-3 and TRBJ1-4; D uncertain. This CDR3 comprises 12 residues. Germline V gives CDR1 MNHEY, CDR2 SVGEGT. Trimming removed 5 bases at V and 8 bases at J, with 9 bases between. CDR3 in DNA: TGTGCCAGCAGTCAGAGTTACGAAAAACTGTTTTTT. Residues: CASSQSYEKLFF.

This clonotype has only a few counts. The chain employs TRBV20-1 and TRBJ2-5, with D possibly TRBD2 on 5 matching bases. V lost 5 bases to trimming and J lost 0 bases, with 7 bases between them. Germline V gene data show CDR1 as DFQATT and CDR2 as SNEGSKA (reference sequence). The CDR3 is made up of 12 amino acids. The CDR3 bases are TGCAGTGCTGCCGGGGACCAAGAGACCCAGTACTTC. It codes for CSAAGDQETQYF.

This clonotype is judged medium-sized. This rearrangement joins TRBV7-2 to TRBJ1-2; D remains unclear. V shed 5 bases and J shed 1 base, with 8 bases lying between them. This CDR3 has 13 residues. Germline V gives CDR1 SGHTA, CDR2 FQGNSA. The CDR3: CASSPTFNYGYTF. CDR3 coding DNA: TGTGCCAGCAGCCCTACATTTAACTATGGCTACACCTTC.

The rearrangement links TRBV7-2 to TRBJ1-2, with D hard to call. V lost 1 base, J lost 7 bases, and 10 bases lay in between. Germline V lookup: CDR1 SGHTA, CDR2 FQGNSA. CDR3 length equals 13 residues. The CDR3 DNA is TGTGCCAGCAGCTTAGGTGGCCGAGGTGGCTACACCTTC. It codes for CASSLGGRGGYTF.